This T cell receptor beta chain is from a study of T cells in Graves' hyperthyroidism and ophthalmopathy. Findings and caveats of the study: Researchers found most expanded thyroid clonotypes above 0.001 in blood as well.

The J segment lost 3 bases and the V segment lost 1 base, leaving 2 bases of the junction unmatched. This CDR3 has 15 amino acids. The V gene's germline CDR1 is MNHEY and CDR2 SVGAGI. This clonotype was counted ten times or more. Its antigen is unidentified. Researchers amplified the TCR beta CDR3 regions from RNA transcripts. Using the HTBI primer set, a first-round RT-PCR was run on the TCR CDR3. Each CDR3 protein is one row after TCRdb ran MiXCR on the multiplex PCR reads. The sample has hundreds of thousands of distinct CDR3 sequences, approximately 13% seen once. Diagnoses were established using clinical symptoms, serum thyroxine and TRAb, thyroid ultrasound and orbital computed tomography.

The receptor was derived from a woman aged 18-35 years with Graves' hyperthyroidism. The chain joins TRBV6-5 to TRBJ2-5, with 10 bases lining up with TRBD2. Sequenced: blood. The CDR3 sequence: CASSYFGLAEETQYF. CDR3 bases: TGTGCCAGCAGTTACTTTGGACTAGCGGAAGAGACCCAGTACTTC.